Following are 20 T cell receptor beta chains from one sample sequenced in a study of T-cell reconstitution after alpha-beta-depleted transplantation in children. Unique molecular identifiers were incorporated when the TCRbeta library was constructed. MiXCR, applied by TCRdb to the PCR reads, yields one record per CDR3 protein. The table includes approximately 650,000 distinct CDR3 sequences, about 12% detected once. Sample: PBMCs, taken before TCRalphabeta/CD19-depleted stem cell transplant. The receptors stem from a girl under 10 years old with congenital amegakaryocytic thrombocytopenia, due to receive a stem cell transplant.

CDR3 in DNA: TGTGCCAGCAGCTTAATGTCGGGGGGACCTCTCTCCTACGAGCAGTACTTC. Protein: CASSLMSGGPLSYEQYF. The chain joins TRBV7-2 to TRBJ2-7; 7 bases are shared with TRBD2. From germline, CDR1 is SGHTA and CDR2 FQGNSA. V shed 2 bases, J shed 0 bases, and the junction held 10 bases outside the gene matches. The CDR3 extends over 17 amino acids.

V gene TRBV10-3 combines with J gene TRBJ2-1; 7 bases are shared with TRBD2. Germline CDR1 is ENHRY and CDR2 is SYGVKD. The CDR3 spans 16 residues. The V segment lost 3 bases and the J segment 5 bases; nucleotides outside the gene matches: 10. CDR3 coding DNA: TGTGCCATCAGTGACGGGGGGAGGATGTGGGACAATGAGCAGTTCTTC. It translates to CAISDGGRMWDNEQFF.

This clonotype was detected many times. V gene TRBV5-6 combines with J gene TRBJ2-2, with D possibly being TRBD2 (7 bases). CDR1 SGHDT and CDR2 YYEEEE come from the germline V gene. V lost 1 base and J 9 bases, leaving 13 bases between the germline ends. This CDR3 has 14 residues. CDR3 sequence: CASSLYGGRRELFF. Here the CDR3 DNA reads TGTGCCAGCAGCTTGTACGGGGGGCGCCGGGAGCTGTTTTTT.

In its sample, this clonotype was seen a few times. The rearrangement uses TRBV5-1 and TRBJ2-1, with 10 bases lining up with TRBD1. The CDR3 loop spans 14 amino acids. Germline CDR1 and CDR2: SGHRS and YFSETQ. Trimming took 2 bases from V and 12 from J; bases not matched to a gene: 8. The CDR3 spells CASSFDRGRTRQFF. CDR3 bases: TGCGCCAGCAGCTTCGACAGGGGGCGAACGAGGCAGTTCTTC. The full variable domain, in which reference TRBV5-1 and TRBJ2-1 provide the parts outside the CDR3, is KAGVTQTPRYLIKTRGQQVTLSCSPISGHRSVSWYQQTPGQGLQFLFEYFSETQRNKGNFPGRFSGRQFSNSRSEMNVSTLELGDSALYLCASSFDRGRTRQFFGPGTRLTVL.

This chain links TRBV29-1 with TRBJ2-7; 8 bases fit TRBD1. This CDR3 region has 13 residues. Germline lookup yields CDR1 SQVTM and CDR2 ANQGSEA. The ends lost 4 bases at V and 0 bases at J; junction bases unmatched: 2. DNA of the CDR3: TGCAGCGTTGTGGACAGGGACTCCTACGAGCAGTACTTC. Its translation: CSVVDRDSYEQYF.

At least ten counts were recorded for this clonotype. The J gene is TRBJ2-5, the V gene TRBV30, with 7 positions matching TRBD2. The V gene end was trimmed by 0 bases and the J gene end by 3 bases; junction bases not matched to a gene: 4. Germline values: CDR1 GTSNPN, CDR2 SVGIG (reference sequence). The CDR3 is 14 residues long. As DNA, the CDR3 is TGTGCCTGGAGTGTTGGGCTAGCGGAAGAGACCCAGTACTTC. Translation gives CAWSVGLAEETQYF. The variable domain in full, with the rest retrieved from reference TRBV30 and TRBJ2-5, is SQTIHQWPATLVQPVGSPLSLECTVEGTSNPNLYWYRQAAGRGLQLLFYSVGIGQISSEVPQNLSASRPQDRQFILSSKKLLLSDSGFYLCAWSVGLAEETQYFGPGTRLLVL.

The V gene is TRBV5-5, the J gene TRBJ2-5; D may correspond to TRBD1 or TRBD2 (5 bases each). CDR3 length: 15 residues. Trimming removed 4 bases from V and 4 bases from J, with 17 bases in between. Germline values: CDR1 SGHKS, CDR2 YYEKEE (reference sequence). CDR3 DNA sequence: TGTGCCAGCAGCCATGCACCTCGGGGCGGAGAGACCCAGTACTTC. This translates into CASSHAPRGGETQYF.

The chain combines TRBV3-1 with TRBJ2-3, with 10 positions matching TRBD2. This CDR3 contains 18 residues. V lost 3 bases, J lost 6 bases, and 15 bases stayed unmatched. Per germline, CDR1 LGHDT and CDR2 YNNKEL (reference sequence). CDR3 DNA sequence: TGTGCCAGCAGCCACGAGGGTCCTAGCGGGAGTTATTGGGATACGCAGTATTTT. It is translated as CASSHEGPSGSYWDTQYF.

The chain combines TRBV27 with TRBJ2-7; D uncertain. V was shortened by 2 bases and J by 0 bases, with 11 bases between the two germline ends. The CDR3 spans 15 residues. CDR1 MNHEY and CDR2 SMNVEV come from the germline V gene (reference sequence). The CDR3: CASSLNSVGSYEQYF. The CDR3 bases are TGTGCCAGCAGTTTAAATAGTGTCGGCTCCTACGAGCAGTACTTC.

The chain has TRBV5-1 and TRBJ2-5; maybe TRBD1 (7 bases). Looked up from germline, CDR1 is SGHRS and CDR2 is YFSETQ. Trimming shortened V by 0 bases and J by 5 bases, and 14 bases separated the two germline ends. The CDR3 extends over 15 amino acids. The CDR3, as DNA: TGCGCCAGCAGCTTGGAGACAGGGAGGTTGGAGACCCAGTACTTC. Encoded protein: CASSLETGRLETQYF.

The chain recombines TRBV2 with TRBJ2-1; 12 nucleotides agree with TRBD2. The CDR3 consists of 15 residues. Unmatched junction bases numbered 10, after V lost 8 bases and J lost 8 bases. Per the germline V gene, CDR1 is SNHLY and CDR2 is FYNNEI. For the CDR3, the DNA is TGTGCCAGCTGGTCGCTAGCGGGAGGGCCATATGAGCAGTTCTTC. This sequence encodes CASWSLAGGPYEQFF.

V and J are TRBV5-1 and TRBJ2-2; 9 nucleotides line up with TRBD2. CDR1 and CDR2 (germline): SGHRS, YFSETQ. The CDR3 is 16 amino acids. V dropped 2 bases and J dropped 1; count of bases not matched to a gene: 3. For the CDR3, the DNA is TGCGCCAGCAGCTTTCCGACTAGCGGGAACACCGGGGAGCTGTTTTTT. This translates into CASSFPTSGNTGELFF.

A few counts support this clonotype. V usage is TRBV3-1 and J usage is TRBJ1-4; D is unresolved. This CDR3 region has 14 residues. Germline values: CDR1 LGHDT, CDR2 YNNKEL (reference sequence). V was shortened by 7 bases and J by 0 bases, with 9 bases between the two germline ends. CDR3 DNA sequence: TGTGCCAGCAACCGACAAGCAACTAATGAAAAACTGTTTTTT. Protein sequence: CASNRQATNEKLFF.

The sample holds many counts of this clonotype. The chain uses TRBV5-1 and TRBJ2-7; D is uncertain. The germline CDR1 and CDR2 sequences are SGHRS and YFSETQ. This CDR3 comprises 15 residues. Trimming removed 4 bases from V and 4 bases from J, with 18 bases in between. The CDR3 sequence: CASSVFLATTYEQYF. CDR3 in DNA: TGCGCCAGCAGCGTATTTCTGGCGACAACTTACGAGCAGTACTTC.

The V call is TRBV5-1, the J call TRBJ1-1, with D perhaps TRBD1 (5 bases). The V gene lost 4 bases and the J gene lost 0 bases, with 7 bases spanning the gap. The CDR3 is 13 residues long. Germline-derived CDR1 and CDR2 are SGHRS and YFSETQ. CDR3 sequence: CASSDSVNTEAFF. The CDR3 DNA is TGCGCCAGCAGCGACAGCGTGAACACTGAAGCTTTCTTT.

This clonotype was observed many times. The chain joins TRBV7-2 to TRBJ2-1; 11 bases are a match to TRBD2. The V gene's germline CDR1 is SGHTA and CDR2 FQGNSA. The CDR3 spans 14 residues. V was pared by 0 bases and J by 15 bases, with 7 bases of the junction left unmatched. DNA for the CDR3: TGTGCCAGCAGCTTAGCGTTAGCGGGAGGGCCCCTGTTCTTC. This gives the protein CASSLALAGGPLFF.

This clonotype was recorded at least ten times. This chain connects TRBV5-1 to TRBJ2-7, with 12 bases that match TRBD2. J lost 2 bases, V lost 6 bases, and 6 bases had no gene match. In germline, CDR1 is SGHRS, CDR2 YFSETQ. This CDR3 spans 15 amino acids. CDR3 nucleotide sequence: TGCGCCAGCACCGCACGACTAGCGGGGGCCTACGAGCAGTACTTC. This encodes CASTARLAGAYEQYF.

The table lists this clonotype with a few counts. V is TRBV5-1 and J is TRBJ2-1, with a weak D call TRBD2 (5 bases). Germline V CDR1 and CDR2: SGHRS, YFSETQ. The CDR3 has 14 amino acids. Deletions cut 0 bases from V and 3 bases from J, with 7 bases between. The CDR3 coding sequence is TGCGCCAGCAGCTTGGGGGAGTACTACAATGAGCAGTTCTTC. This translates into CASSLGEYYNEQFF.

Many counts were recorded for this clonotype. This rearrangement joins TRBV7-9 to TRBJ2-7, with D possibly being TRBD2 (5 bases). V lost 5 bases to trimming and J lost 4 bases, with 9 bases between them. The germline V gene encodes CDR1 SEHNR and CDR2 FQNEAQ (reference sequence). The length of the CDR3 is 12 residues. CDR3 coding DNA: TGTGCCAGCAGCGGAAGCGGTTACGAGCAGTACTTC. It is translated as CASSGSGYEQYF.

This clonotype was found once. A junction boundary mismatches the germline segment, possibly from a read error. The V and J genes are TRBV18 and TRBJ2-5; 7 bases are a match to TRBD1. This CDR3 contains 15 residues. Per germline, CDR1 KGHSH and CDR2 LQKENI. The chain's CDR3 is CASSPRDSRQETHYF. For the CDR3, the DNA is TGTGCCAGCTCACCGAGGGACAGTCGACAAGAGACCCACTACTTC.